This T cell receptor (beta chain) was sequenced for a study of blood T cell repertoires in COVID-19. The overall study: Sources were T cells, B-cell-depleted T cells, or PBMCs; the material itself was cDNA or gDNA.

Trimming removed 4 bases from V and 0 bases from J; junction bases left unmatched: 3. The CDR3 spans 15 residues. Germline V lookup: CDR1 SGHRS, CDR2 YFSETQ. This clone has only a few counts. Patients at the Seattle site were enrolled during active infection and followed longitudinally. This table comes from immunoSEQ multiplex PCR, and its TCRdb copy is limited to in-frame clones, with some not included. The sample holds hundreds of thousands of clones, around 88% seen once. This sequence originates from a woman in her fifties or sixties with COVID-19, enrolled during active disease. The source material was peripheral blood. The chain employs TRBV5-1 and TRBJ2-1, with 8 bases matching TRBD2. The CDR3 sequence: CASSELADSYNEQFF. The CDR3 region has the DNA TGCGCCAGCAGCGAACTAGCGGACTCCTACAATGAGCAGTTCTTC.